One T cell receptor (beta chain) is described in this entry. The identical CDR3 is also encoded by other nucleotide sequences in the sample. This specimen comes from a study of blood T cell repertoires in COVID-19. At the level of the study: Italy, Spain and the United States were the sources of the convalescent and acute COVID-19 samples.

The repertoire was sequenced with immunoSEQ multiplex PCR; TCRdb's copy has only in-frame clones and lacks some. Altogether 150,000 to 200,000 clones are present, 80% to 90% being singletons, with the ten largest covering around 8.2%. V was trimmed by 2 bases and J by 0 bases, leaving 7 bases between them. The CDR3 has 14 amino acids. The germline gives CDR1 SGHRS, CDR2 YFSETQ. The clonotype was recovered from a man between 60 and 75 years old with acute or convalescent COVID-19. The rearrangement uses TRBV5-1 and TRBJ2-3, with a possible D match to TRBD2 (6 bases). Sequencing was done on a sample of peripheral blood. This CDR3 is CASSFAGSTDTQYF. The CDR3 DNA reads as TGCGCCAGCAGCTTCGCGGGGAGCACAGATACGCAGTATTTT.